This TCR beta chain comes out of a study of blood T cells in healthy people across ages. Study-level findings and limits: Aged donors had fewer naive CD4+ cells and lower diversity than long-lived donors.

Note on this clonotype: The antigen is undetermined.

Together with a sample-barcoded 5' primer, a J-beta primer mix was included in a second PCR lasting about 7 to 12 cycles. All samples gave at least 3 million CDR3-containing paired-end reads. TCRdb re-derived calls from the 5' RACE reads in MiXCR, one entry per CDR3 protein. Of over 1,500,000 distinct CDR3 sequences in the sample, about 50% were seen once. The receptor comes from a woman in her thirties or forties in good health. Sequenced input: blood.

The CDR3 protein is CSAKGTEAVDTQYF. CDR3 coding DNA: TGCAGTGCTAAAGGGACAGAGGCAGTAGATACGCAGTATTTT. V is TRBV20-1 and J is TRBJ2-3; 7 bases map to TRBD1. Trimming took 4 bases from V and 5 from J; bases not matched to a gene: 9. Germline assignment: CDR1 DFQATT and CDR2 SNEGSKA (reference sequence). CDR3 size: 14 residues.